This TCR beta chain is drawn from a study of a mutant IDH1 vaccine in newly diagnosed glioma. About the research overall: Eight vaccine injections were given to patients in weeks 1, 3, 5, 7, 11, 15, 19 and 23. Former treatment meant radiotherapy, temozolomide, or both; the majority had gotten both.

A word on this clone: The antigen is not known.

Clones were sequenced by immunoSEQ multiplex PCR, and TCRdb holds only the in-frame ones, with some missing. The sample lists some 130,000 clones; about 82% were seen once. The time point is: week 11, during vaccination. Vaccinated patients received 300 ug of mutant IDH1 20-mer peptide per dose, with topical imiquimod. This CDR3 is 17 amino acids long. Per the germline V gene, CDR1 is SGHKS and CDR2 is YYEKEE (reference sequence). V shed 2 bases, J shed 3 bases, and the junction held 13 bases outside the gene matches. The source of this sequence is a man aged 35 to 55 with glioma. V is TRBV5-5 and J is TRBJ1-2, with 7 bases matching TRBD1. The specimen comprised PBMCs, sampled from a glioma patient whose treatment included an IDH1 peptide vaccine. The CDR3 coding sequence is TGTGCCAGCAGCTTAGTTGGATCCGGGACAGCTTACTATGGCTACACCTTC. Its protein is CASSLVGSGTAYYGYTF. Full variable domain (rest looked up from reference TRBV5-5 and TRBJ1-2): DAGVTQSPTHLIKTRGQQVTLRCSPISGHKSVSWYQQVLGQGPQFIFQYYEKEERGRGNFPDRFSARQFPNYSSELNVNALLLGDSALYLCASSLVGSGTAYYGYTFGSGTRLTVV.